This is a list of T cell receptor beta chains from one sample in a study of T cell repertoires in cytomegalovirus infection. These TCRs are of unknown antigen specificity. TCRdb re-called the reads with MiXCR, one entry per CDR3 protein. The table lists tens of thousands of distinct CDR3 sequences, around 18% of them singletons, with around 27% in the top ten. The sequences come from CD8+ T cells from cultured PBMCs, collected from culture after CMV antigen stimulation. All receptors derive from a human donor in good health (CMV status not recorded). Some clones in this sample may be carry-over from other donors' samples. CDR3s include the opening cysteine and the closing phenylalanine or tryptophan. A D gene is named only where the DNA matches it firmly. Rows may omit the clone size; those that give it use once, few, many or a size class.

d_call: TRBD2
clone_size: -
v_call: TRBV11-1
j_call: TRBJ2-1
cdr3_aa: CASSPRDGRSSNEQFF
cdr3_nt: TGTGCCAGCAGCCCCCGTGACGGGAGGTCTTCTAATGAGCAGTTCTTC

d_call: TRBD1
clone_size: few
v_call: TRBV6-1
j_call: TRBJ2-7
cdr3_aa: CASSVMTGESYEQYF
cdr3_nt: TGTGCCAGCAGTGTAATGACAGGGGAATCCTACGAGCAGTACTTC

d_call: TRBD1
clone_size: -
v_call: TRBV4-2
j_call: TRBJ2-7
cdr3_aa: CASSQVRDGQVATSYEQYF
cdr3_nt: TGTGCCAGCAGCCAAGTTCGAGATGGACAGGTGGCTACCTCCTACGAGCAGTACTTC

d_call: -
clone_size: few
v_call: TRBV28
j_call: TRBJ2-1
cdr3_aa: CASSFHLYNEQFF
cdr3_nt: TGTGCCAGCAGTTTCCACCTCTACAATGAGCAGTTCTTC

d_call: -
clone_size: -
v_call: TRBV7-2
j_call: TRBJ2-7
cdr3_aa: CASSLETLLYEQYF
cdr3_nt: TGTGCCAGCAGCTTAGAGACCCTCCTCTACGAGCAGTACTTC

d_call: -
clone_size: -
v_call: TRBV7-8
j_call: TRBJ1-1
cdr3_aa: CASCEFFPRDTEAFF
cdr3_nt: TGTGCCAGCTGCGAGTTTTTCCCTAGGGACACTGAAGCTTTCTTT

d_call: TRBD2
clone_size: -
v_call: TRBV11-2
j_call: TRBJ2-3
cdr3_aa: CASSPLAGRLFTDTQYF
cdr3_nt: TGTGCCAGCAGCCCCTTAGCGGGCCGACTTTTCACAGATACGCAGTATTTT

d_call: -
clone_size: -
v_call: TRBV29-1
j_call: TRBJ2-7
cdr3_aa: CSVEGLREDLTYEQYF
cdr3_nt: TGCAGCGTTGAAGGCCTAAGGGAGGATTTAACCTACGAGCAGTACTTC

d_call: -
clone_size: few
v_call: TRBV6-4
j_call: TRBJ2-1
cdr3_aa: CATRDRYNEQFF
cdr3_nt: TGTGCCACCCGGGACCGTTACAATGAGCAGTTCTTC

d_call: -
clone_size: few
v_call: TRBV7-6
j_call: TRBJ2-1
cdr3_aa: CASSFTTGRLYNEQFF
cdr3_nt: TGTGCCAGCAGCTTCACTACAGGTCGGCTTTACAATGAGCAGTTCTTC

d_call: -
clone_size: many
v_call: TRBV5-4
j_call: TRBJ1-5
cdr3_aa: CASSLAPGQPQHF
cdr3_nt: TGTGCCAGCAGCTTGGCCCCGGGGCAGCCCCAGCATTTT

d_call: TRBD1
clone_size: few
v_call: TRBV2
j_call: TRBJ1-1
cdr3_aa: CASNTDLDLGDRNTEAFF
cdr3_nt: TGTGCCAGCAATACCGACCTGGACCTTGGGGACAGGAACACTGAAGCTTTCTTT

d_call: -
clone_size: once
v_call: TRBV7-8
j_call: TRBJ2-5
cdr3_aa: CASSLFADKQETQYF
cdr3_nt: TGTGCCAGCAGCTTATTTGCAGACAAACAAGAGACCCAGTACTTC

d_call: -
clone_size: -
v_call: TRBV7-1
j_call: TRBJ2-7
cdr3_aa: CASSPTSPYEQYF
cdr3_nt: TGTGCCAGCAGCCCGACTAGTCCCTACGAGCAGTACTTC

d_call: -
clone_size: -
v_call: TRBV28
j_call: TRBJ2-3
cdr3_aa: CASSSGTDTQYF
cdr3_nt: TGTGCCAGCAGTTCAGGCACAGATACGCAGTATTTT

d_call: TRBD1
clone_size: -
v_call: TRBV4-1
j_call: TRBJ1-2
cdr3_aa: CASSHSAGQLYGYTF
cdr3_nt: TGCGCCAGCAGCCACTCAGCGGGACAGCTCTATGGCTACACCTTC

d_call: -
clone_size: many
v_call: TRBV6-2/TRBV6-3
j_call: TRBJ2-7
cdr3_aa: CASRSGAREQYF
cdr3_nt: TGTGCCAGCAGATCAGGGGCGAGGGAGCAGTACTTC